Described below is a single T cell receptor (beta chain) sequence and its context. This entry belongs to a study of blood T cell repertoires in COVID-19. Background on the study: The study drew acute and convalescent COVID-19 samples from the United States, Italy and Spain. T cells, B-cell-depleted T cells, or PBMCs supplied cDNA or gDNA.

Authors' methods: The authors estimated nucleated cell counts from reference gene primer amplification. This table comes from immunoSEQ multiplex PCR, and its TCRdb copy is limited to in-frame clones, with some not included. V, J and clone size were drawn from that table, and D and trimming were deduced from the DNA. The sample yields 250,000 or so clones, roughly nine tenths seen once. Germline-derived CDR1 and CDR2 are MGHDK and SYGVNS. V was trimmed by 2 bases and J by 5 bases, leaving 19 bases between them. CDR3 length equals 17 residues. This chain links TRBV25-1 with TRBJ2-1, with D possibly being TRBD2 (6 bases). Sequencing input: peripheral blood. The TCR sequence derives from a woman between 40 and 55 years old who had recovered from COVID-19. CDR3 bases: TGTGCCAGCAGTGAAATAACCGGGAGTCTCTCTAACAATGAGCAGTTCTTC. Protein sequence: CASSEITGSLSNNEQFF.